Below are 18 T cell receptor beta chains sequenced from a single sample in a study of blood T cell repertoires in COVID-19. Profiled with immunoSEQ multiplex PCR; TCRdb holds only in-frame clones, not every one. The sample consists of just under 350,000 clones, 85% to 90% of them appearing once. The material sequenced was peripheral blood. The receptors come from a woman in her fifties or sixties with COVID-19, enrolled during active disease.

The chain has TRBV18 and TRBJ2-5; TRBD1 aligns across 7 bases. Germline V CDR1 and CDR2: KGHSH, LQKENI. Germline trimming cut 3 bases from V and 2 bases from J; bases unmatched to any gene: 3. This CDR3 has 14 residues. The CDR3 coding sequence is TGTGCCAGCTCACCCGGGACAGCACAAGAGACCCAGTACTTC. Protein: CASSPGTAQETQYF.

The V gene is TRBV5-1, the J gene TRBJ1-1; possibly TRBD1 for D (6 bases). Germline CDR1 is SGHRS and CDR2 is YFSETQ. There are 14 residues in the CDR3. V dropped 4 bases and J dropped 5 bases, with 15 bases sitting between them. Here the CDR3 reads CASSHGTSGTEAFF. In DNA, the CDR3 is TGCGCCAGCAGCCATGGGACATCTGGGACTGAAGCTTTCTTT.

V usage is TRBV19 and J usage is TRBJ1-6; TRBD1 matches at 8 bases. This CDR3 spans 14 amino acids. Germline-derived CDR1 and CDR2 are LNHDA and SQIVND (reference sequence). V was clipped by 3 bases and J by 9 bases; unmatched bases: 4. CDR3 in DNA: TGTGCCAGTAGTATCGGGACAGGCACTTCACCCCTCCACTTT. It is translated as CASSIGTGTSPLHF.

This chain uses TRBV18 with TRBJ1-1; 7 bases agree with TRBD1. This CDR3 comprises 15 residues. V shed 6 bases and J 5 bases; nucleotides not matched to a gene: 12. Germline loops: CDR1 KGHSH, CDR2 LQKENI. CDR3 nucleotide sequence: TGTGCCAGCTCGGGAGCAGGGGGATCATATACTGAAGCTTTCTTT. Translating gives CASSGAGGSYTEAFF.

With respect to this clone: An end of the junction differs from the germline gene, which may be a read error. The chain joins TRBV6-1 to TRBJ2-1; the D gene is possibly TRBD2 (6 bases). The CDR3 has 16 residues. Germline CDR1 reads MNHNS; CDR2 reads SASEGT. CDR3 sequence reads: CASREAGTRSYNEQFF. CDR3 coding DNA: TGTGCCAGCAGGGAAGCCGGGACTCGTTCCTACAATGAGCAGTTCTTC.

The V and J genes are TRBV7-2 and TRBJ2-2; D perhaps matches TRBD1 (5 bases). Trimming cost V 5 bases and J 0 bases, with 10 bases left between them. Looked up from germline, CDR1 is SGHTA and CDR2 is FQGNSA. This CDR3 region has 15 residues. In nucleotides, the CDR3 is TGTGCCAGCAGCCTGTCCAGGGCGAACACCGGGGAGCTGTTTTTT. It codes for CASSLSRANTGELFF.

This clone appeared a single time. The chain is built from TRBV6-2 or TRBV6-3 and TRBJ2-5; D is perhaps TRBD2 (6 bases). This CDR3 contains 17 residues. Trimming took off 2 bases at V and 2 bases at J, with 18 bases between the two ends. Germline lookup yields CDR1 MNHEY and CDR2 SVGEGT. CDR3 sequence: CASSYLTAGPKQETQYF. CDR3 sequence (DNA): TGTGCCAGCAGTTACCTTACCGCGGGACCCAAGCAAGAGACCCAGTACTTC.

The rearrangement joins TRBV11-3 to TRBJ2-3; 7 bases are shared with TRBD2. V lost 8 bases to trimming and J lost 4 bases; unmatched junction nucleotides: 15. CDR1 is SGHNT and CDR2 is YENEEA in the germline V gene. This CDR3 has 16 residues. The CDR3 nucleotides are TGTGCCAGCGCACATGACTCGAGCGGGACCCCAGATACGCAGTATTTT. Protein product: CASAHDSSGTPDTQYF.

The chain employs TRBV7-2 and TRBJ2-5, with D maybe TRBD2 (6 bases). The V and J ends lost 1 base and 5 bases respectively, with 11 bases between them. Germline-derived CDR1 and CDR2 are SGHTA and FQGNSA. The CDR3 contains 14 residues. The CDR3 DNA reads TGTGCCAGCAGCTTAGGACTAGTCTCGGAGACCCAGTACTTC. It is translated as CASSLGLVSETQYF.

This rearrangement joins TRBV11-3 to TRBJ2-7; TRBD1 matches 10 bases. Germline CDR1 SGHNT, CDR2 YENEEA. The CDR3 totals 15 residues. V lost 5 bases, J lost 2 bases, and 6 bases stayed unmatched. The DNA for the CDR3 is TGTGCCAGCAGCCACCGGGACAGGGGAACCTACGAGCAGTACTTC. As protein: CASSHRDRGTYEQYF.

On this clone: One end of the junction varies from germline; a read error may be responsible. CDR3 residues: CASSEAVAGSSQNF. CDR3 sequence (DNA): TGTGCCAGCAGTGAAGCCGTAGCAGGGTCGTCCCAAAACTTC. The chain joins TRBV6-1 to TRBJ2-5, with D possibly TRBD1 on 5 matching bases. The length of the CDR3 is 14 residues. Germline loops: CDR1 MNHNS, CDR2 SASEGT.

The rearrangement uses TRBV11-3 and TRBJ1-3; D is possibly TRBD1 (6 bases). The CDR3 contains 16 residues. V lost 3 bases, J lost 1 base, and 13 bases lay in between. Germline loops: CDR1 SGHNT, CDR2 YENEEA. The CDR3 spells CASSFAGTPSGNTIYF. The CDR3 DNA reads TGTGCCAGCAGCTTCGCCGGGACACCATCTGGAAACACCATATATTTT. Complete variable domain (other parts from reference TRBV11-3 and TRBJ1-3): EAGVVQSPRYKIIEKKQPVAFWCNPISGHNTLYWYLQNLGQGPELLIRYENEEAVDDSQLPKDRFSAERLKGVDSTLKIQPAELGDSAVYLCASSFAGTPSGNTIYFGEGSWLTVV.

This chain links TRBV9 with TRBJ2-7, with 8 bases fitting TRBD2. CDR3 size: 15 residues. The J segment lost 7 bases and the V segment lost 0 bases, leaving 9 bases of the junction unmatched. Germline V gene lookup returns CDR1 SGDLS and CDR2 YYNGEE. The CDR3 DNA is TGTGCCAGCAGCGTAGGGACGGGAGGGCCTAGGGAGCAGTACTTC. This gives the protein CASSVGTGGPREQYF.

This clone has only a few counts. Here the CDR3 reads CASSFRGLNQPQHF. The CDR3 DNA reads TGTGCCAGTAGTTTCCGGGGTCTCAATCAGCCCCAGCATTTT. The chain links TRBV19 to TRBJ1-5; D is undetermined. Germline V gene sequence: CDR1 LNHDA, CDR2 SQIVND (reference sequence). The CDR3 runs 14 residues. V lost 5 bases and J 3 bases, leaving 11 bases between the germline ends. The variable domain in full, with the rest retrieved from reference TRBV19 and TRBJ1-5, is DGGITQSPKYLFRKEGQNVTLSCEQNLNHDAMYWYRQDPGQGLRLIYYSQIVNDFQKGDIAEGYSVSREKKESFPLTVTSAQKNPTAFYLCASSFRGLNQPQHFGDGTRLSIL.

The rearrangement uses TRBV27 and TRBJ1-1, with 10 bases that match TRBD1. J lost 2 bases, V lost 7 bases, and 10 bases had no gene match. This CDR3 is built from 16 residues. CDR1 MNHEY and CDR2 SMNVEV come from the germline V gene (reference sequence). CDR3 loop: CASTLTGTGVNTEAFF. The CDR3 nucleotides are TGTGCCAGCACCCTAACCGGGACAGGGGTAAACACTGAAGCTTTCTTT.

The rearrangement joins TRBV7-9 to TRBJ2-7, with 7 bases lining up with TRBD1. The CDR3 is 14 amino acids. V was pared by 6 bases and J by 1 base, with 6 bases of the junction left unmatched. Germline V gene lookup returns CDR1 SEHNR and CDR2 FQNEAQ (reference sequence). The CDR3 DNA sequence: TGTGCCAGCAGTAGAGGACAGGAGTCCTACGAGCAGTACTTC. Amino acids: CASSRGQESYEQYF.

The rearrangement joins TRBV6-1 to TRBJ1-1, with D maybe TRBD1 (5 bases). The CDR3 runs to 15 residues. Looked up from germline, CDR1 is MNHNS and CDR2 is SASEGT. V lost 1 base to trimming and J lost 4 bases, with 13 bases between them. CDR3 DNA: TGTGCCAGCAGTGAAGGAATCTGGGGGGGCACTGAAGCTTTCTTT. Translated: CASSEGIWGGTEAFF.

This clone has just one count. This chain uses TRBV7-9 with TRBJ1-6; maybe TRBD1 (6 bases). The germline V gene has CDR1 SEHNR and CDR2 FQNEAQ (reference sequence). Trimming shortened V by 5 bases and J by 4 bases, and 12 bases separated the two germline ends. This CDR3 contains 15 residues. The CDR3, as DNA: TGTGCCAGCAGCGCAGAGGACAGATATAATTCACCCCTCCACTTT. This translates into CASSAEDRYNSPLHF.